One sample yielded the 29 T cell receptor beta chains listed below, sequenced in a study of shared clonotypes between healthy human individuals. This table comes from immunoSEQ multiplex PCR, and its TCRdb copy is limited to in-frame clones, with some not included. The table lists some 980,000 clones, 60% to 85% of them singletons. The sequenced material came from memory CD4+ T cells sorted from blood. Regarding subset: CD45RA-negative fraction. The receptors originated from a man aged 18 to 29 in good health.

The chain links TRBV2 to TRBJ2-3, with TRBD1 identical over 7 bases. The CDR3 length is 14 residues. V lost 2 bases to trimming and J lost 5 bases; unmatched junction nucleotides: 4. Germline lookup yields CDR1 SNHLY and CDR2 FYNNEI. DNA for the CDR3: TGTGCCAGCAGTGAACGACAGGGCCGAGATACGCAGTATTTT. Encoded protein: CASSERQGRDTQYF.

The chain has TRBV5-6 and TRBJ2-1; TRBD1 might be the D (5 bases). V gave up 0 bases and J gave up 8 bases, with 9 bases separating them. The CDR3 sequence is 13 residues long. In germline, CDR1 is SGHDT, CDR2 YYEEEE. The CDR3 loop reads CASSLDWGYEQFF. CDR3 in DNA: TGTGCCAGCAGCTTGGATTGGGGCTATGAGCAGTTCTTC.

The rearrangement joins TRBV27 to TRBJ2-5, with 10 bases identical to TRBD2. This CDR3 has 14 amino acids. V trimming: 6 bases; J trimming: 3 bases; junction bases outside the gene matches: 4. From germline, CDR1 is MNHEY and CDR2 SMNVEV (reference sequence). The CDR3 coding sequence is TGTGCCAGCAGCTTCCTAGCGGGGGAAGAGACCCAGTACTTC. Encoded protein: CASSFLAGEETQYF.

The sample holds a few counts of this clone. This chain connects TRBV7-9 to TRBJ2-5; D is undetermined. Trimming removed 3 bases at V and 5 bases at J, with 10 bases between. There are 13 residues in the CDR3. The V gene's germline CDR1 is SEHNR and CDR2 FQNEAQ (reference sequence). Here the CDR3 DNA reads TGTGCCAGCAGCTTGGACGAGAGGGAGACCCAGTACTTC. Its translation: CASSLDERETQYF.

This clone was found once. The chain is built from TRBV30 and TRBJ2-1; 8 nucleotides agree with TRBD2. Germline V CDR1 and CDR2: GTSNPN, SVGIG (reference sequence). The CDR3 length is 16 residues. V dropped 0 bases and J dropped 9; count of bases not matched to a gene: 13. The CDR3 coding sequence is TGTGCCTGGAGTGTCAAAAGTACTAGCGGTGGGGGTGAGCAGTTCTTC. Its protein is CAWSVKSTSGGGEQFF.

V and J are TRBV6-1 and TRBJ2-7; a weak D match, TRBD2 (6 bases). The CDR3 spans 14 residues. V was trimmed by 5 bases and J by 0 bases, leaving 11 bases between them. Germline CDR1 reads MNHNS; CDR2 reads SASEGT. CDR3 nucleotide sequence: TGTGCCAGCAGTACCCGGGACTTCTCCTACGAGCAGTACTTC. This codes for CASSTRDFSYEQYF.

The V call is TRBV7-8, the J call TRBJ1-6; 8 positions agree with TRBD1. The CDR3 has 16 amino acids. Trimming at V came to 3 bases and at J to 7 bases, leaving 8 bases not matched to a gene. Germline values: CDR1 SGHVS, CDR2 FQNEAQ. CDR3 region: CASSFSTGAGNSPLHF. The CDR3 DNA is TGTGCCAGCAGCTTTTCGACAGGGGCCGGGAATTCACCCCTCCACTTT.

The chain employs TRBV29-1 and TRBJ2-7, with 9 bases identical to TRBD2. Germline lookup yields CDR1 SQVTM and CDR2 ANQGSEA. This CDR3 is 11 amino acids long. The V and J ends lost 3 bases and 7 bases, in that order; junction bases with no gene match: 1. CDR3 sequence: CSVDAGGEQYF. DNA for the CDR3: TGCAGCGTTGACGCGGGGGGGGAGCAGTACTTC.

The chain recombines TRBV7-3 with TRBJ2-5; D remains ambiguous. This CDR3 is 13 amino acids long. Trimming shortened V by 5 bases and J by 5 bases, and 12 bases separated the two germline ends. The germline gives CDR1 SGHTA, CDR2 FQGTGA. CDR3 region: CASSQTVPETQYF. In nucleotides, the CDR3 is TGTGCCAGCAGCCAGACTGTACCTGAGACCCAGTACTTC.

This clone was observed a few times. This rearrangement joins TRBV28 to TRBJ1-4; D unclear. Trimming cost V 6 bases and J 8 bases, with 16 bases left between them. Germline V gene lookup returns CDR1 MDHEN and CDR2 SYDVKM. CDR3 size: 14 residues. As DNA, the CDR3 is TGTGCCAGCAGAAGACCGGGAGATGGCGAAAAACTGTTTTTT. It codes for CASRRPGDGEKLFF.

The gene calls are TRBV10-3 and TRBJ2-2; 12 positions agree with TRBD2. From germline, CDR1 is ENHRY and CDR2 SYGVKD. The junction had 3 bases not matched to a gene; V was cut back by 6 bases and J by 1 base. CDR3 length equals 16 residues. The CDR3 nucleotides are TGTGCCATCAGCCTACTAGCGGGGGGGAACACCGGGGAGCTGTTTTTT. Residues: CAISLLAGGNTGELFF.

The chain has TRBV4-1 and TRBJ1-1; no firm D call. The V gene's germline CDR1 is MGHRA and CDR2 YSYEKL. The CDR3 contains 14 residues. The germline V and J ends were trimmed by 0 bases and 10 bases, with 15 bases remaining between them. The CDR3 sequence: CASSQETESGGAFF. In DNA form, the CDR3 reads TGCGCCAGCAGCCAAGAAACGGAATCGGGAGGAGCTTTCTTT.

V gene TRBV9 combines with J gene TRBJ2-5; the D is unclear. Germline CDR1 is SGDLS and CDR2 is YYNGEE. The CDR3 is 14 amino acids. V was pared by 4 bases and J by 1 base, with 11 bases between. CDR3 nucleotides: TGTGCCAGCAGCCCCAGTGGAGTCCAAGAGACCCAGTACTTC. This translates into CASSPSGVQETQYF.

V is TRBV18 and J is TRBJ2-7; 12 nucleotides line up with TRBD1. With 3 bases clipped from V and 6 bases from J, the junction kept 6 bases outside the gene matches. Germline V gene sequence: CDR1 KGHSH, CDR2 LQKENI. The CDR3 consists of 15 residues. The CDR3 region has the DNA TGTGCCAGCTCACCGACGGGACAGGGGGCTATCGAGCAGTACTTC. Residues: CASSPTGQGAIEQYF.

V usage is TRBV5-6 and J usage is TRBJ1-2, with D possibly being TRBD1 (6 bases). This CDR3 comprises 14 residues. V was trimmed by 2 bases and J by 5 bases, leaving 13 bases between them. Per the germline V gene, CDR1 is SGHDT and CDR2 is YYEEEE. The CDR3 region has the DNA TGTGCCAGCAGCTTCTGGGGGCCAGGGTATGGCTACACCTTC. Protein sequence: CASSFWGPGYGYTF.

The chain employs TRBV5-6 and TRBJ1-4, with TRBD1 as a possible D gene (5 bases). V lost 4 bases and J lost 14, with 12 bases in between. This CDR3 has 11 amino acids. The germline V gene encodes CDR1 SGHDT and CDR2 YYEEEE. DNA of the CDR3: TGTGCCAGCAGCCTTATCGGGGGTCTGTTTTTT. It is translated as CASSLIGGLFF.

With regard to this clone: Other DNA sequences from this sample encode an identical CDR3 as well. The V and J genes are TRBV18 and TRBJ2-7; 9 bases are a match to TRBD1. The germline V gene has CDR1 KGHSH and CDR2 LQKENI. The CDR3 is 15 residues long. Trimming at V came to 0 bases and at J to 2 bases, leaving 2 bases not matched to a gene. The CDR3 sequence is CASSPPGQGAYEQYF. CDR3 sequence (DNA): TGTGCCAGCTCACCACCGGGACAGGGTGCCTACGAGCAGTACTTC. The whole variable domain, filled in from reference TRBV18 and TRBJ2-7, reads NAGVMQNPRHLVRRRGQEARLRCSPMKGHSHVYWYRQLPEEGLKFMVYLQKENIIDESGMPKERFSAEFPKEGPSILRIQQVVRGDSAAYFCASSPPGQGAYEQYFGPGTRLTVT.

This clone appeared a few times. The sample holds other DNA sequences that translate to the same CDR3. This chain joins TRBV7-9 and TRBJ2-3; D is unresolved. CDR1 is SEHNR and CDR2 is FQNEAQ in the germline V gene (reference sequence). Between the trimmed V and J ends, which lost 5 bases and 6 bases, there was a span of 6 bases. This CDR3 is built from 11 residues. The CDR3 loop reads CASSQSDTQYF. The CDR3 nucleotides read TGTGCCAGCAGCCAAAGCGATACGCAGTATTTT.

The V and J genes are TRBV6-5 and TRBJ1-2; D is undetermined. The CDR3 consists of 14 residues. CDR1 and CDR2 from the germline V gene are MNHEY and SVGAGI. V lost 10 bases to trimming and J lost 2 bases, with 17 bases between them. The chain's CDR3 is CATRRENSNYGYTF. CDR3 bases: TGTGCCACAAGAAGGGAGAACAGCAACTATGGCTACACCTTC.

The chain uses TRBV11-2 and TRBJ2-2, with 11 bases identical to TRBD2. This CDR3 comprises 14 residues. CDR1 SGHAT and CDR2 FQNNGV come from the germline V gene. Trimming cost V 5 bases and J 9 bases; bases outside gene matches: 5. Here the CDR3 DNA reads TGTGCCAGCAGCAATAGCGGGGGGGGACGGGAGCTGTTTTTT. This encodes CASSNSGGGRELFF.

Here the CDR3 DNA reads TGCGCCAGCAGCCTCGGACTAGCGGGAGCATTGGGGGAGCTGTTTTTT. Its translation: CASSLGLAGALGELFF. This chain connects TRBV4-1 to TRBJ2-2; 13 bases agree with TRBD2. CDR3 length: 16 amino acids. CDR1 and CDR2 from the germline V gene are MGHRA and YSYEKL. V shed 4 bases, J shed 8 bases, and the junction held 7 bases outside the gene matches.

This chain links TRBV4-1 with TRBJ2-1, with 11 positions matching TRBD2. The CDR3 contains 16 residues. The germline CDR1 and CDR2 sequences are MGHRA and YSYEKL. V dropped 3 bases and J dropped 4; count of bases not matched to a gene: 5. CDR3 loop: CASSHELAGVYNEQFF. DNA of the CDR3: TGCGCCAGCAGCCACGAACTAGCGGGAGTTTACAATGAGCAGTTCTTC.

This clone has a handful of counts. The chain couples TRBV7-8 to TRBJ2-5; the D gene is possibly TRBD2 (6 bases). Deletions cut 5 bases from V and 1 base from J, with 8 bases between. The CDR3 has 13 residues. Germline V CDR1 and CDR2: SGHVS, FQNEAQ. The CDR3 loop is CASSGGPQETQYF. The CDR3, as DNA: TGTGCCAGCAGCGGAGGGCCCCAAGAGACCCAGTACTTC. Full variable domain (outside the CDR3, taken from reference TRBV7-8 and TRBJ2-5): GAGVSQSPRYKVAKRGQDVALRCDPISGHVSLFWYQQALGQGPEFLTYFQNEAQLDKSGLPSDRFFAERPEGSVSTLKIQRTQQEDSAVYLCASSGGPQETQYFGPGTRLLVL.

The chain recombines TRBV10-1 with TRBJ2-5; TRBD2 is a possible D gene (5 bases). The CDR3 is 14 amino acids. Germline CDR1 is WNHNN and CDR2 is SYGVQD (reference sequence). V lost 6 bases and J lost 5, with 16 bases in between. Written as DNA, the CDR3 is TGCGCCAGCAGCACTTCAACGCCGGGGGAGACCCAGTACTTC. It translates to CASSTSTPGETQYF.

The J gene is TRBJ1-1, the V gene TRBV30; D might be TRBD1 (6 bases). CDR3 size: 14 residues. Trimming pared 2 bases from V and 0 bases from J, leaving 10 bases between. Per germline, CDR1 GTSNPN and CDR2 SVGIG (reference sequence). The CDR3 spells CAWSRGRLNTEAFF. DNA of the CDR3: TGTGCCTGGAGTCGGGGGCGGTTGAACACTGAAGCTTTCTTT.

This chain connects TRBV9 to TRBJ1-6; 7 bases are a match to TRBD1. V trimming: 3 bases; J trimming: 10 bases; junction bases outside the gene matches: 7. The CDR3 covers 14 residues. Germline V CDR1 and CDR2: SGDLS, YYNGEE. The CDR3 DNA reads TGTGCCAGCAGCGCCCGGGACAGAGCCTCACCCCTCCACTTT. This codes for CASSARDRASPLHF.

This chain uses TRBV6-5 with TRBJ1-6; a weak D match, TRBD1 (6 bases). Trimming cost V 8 bases and J 8 bases, with 19 bases left between them. CDR1 MNHEY and CDR2 SVGAGI come from the germline V gene. The CDR3 runs 15 residues. The CDR3 loop is CASRPGGQTYSPLHF. In DNA form, the CDR3 reads TGTGCCAGCCGTCCGGGGGGCCAAACTTATTCACCCCTCCACTTT.

The CDR3 reads CASSISTGGRTGELFF. CDR3 nucleotide sequence: TGCGCCAGCAGCATATCAACAGGGGGCCGCACCGGGGAGCTGTTTTTT. V usage is TRBV5-1 and J usage is TRBJ2-2; 9 nucleotides line up with TRBD1. V shed 4 bases and J 4 bases; nucleotides not matched to a gene: 8. Germline V CDR1 and CDR2: SGHRS, YFSETQ. The CDR3 is made up of 16 amino acids.

The V gene is TRBV29-1, the J gene TRBJ1-4; the match to TRBD1 covers 7 bases. Germline V gene data show CDR1 as SQVTM and CDR2 as ANQGSEA. J was trimmed by 0 bases and V by 7 bases; bases with no gene match: 8. The CDR3 consists of 15 residues. Here the CDR3 reads CSASGGASTNEKLFF. Here the CDR3 DNA reads TGCAGCGCATCAGGGGGGGCGTCAACTAATGAAAAACTGTTTTTT.